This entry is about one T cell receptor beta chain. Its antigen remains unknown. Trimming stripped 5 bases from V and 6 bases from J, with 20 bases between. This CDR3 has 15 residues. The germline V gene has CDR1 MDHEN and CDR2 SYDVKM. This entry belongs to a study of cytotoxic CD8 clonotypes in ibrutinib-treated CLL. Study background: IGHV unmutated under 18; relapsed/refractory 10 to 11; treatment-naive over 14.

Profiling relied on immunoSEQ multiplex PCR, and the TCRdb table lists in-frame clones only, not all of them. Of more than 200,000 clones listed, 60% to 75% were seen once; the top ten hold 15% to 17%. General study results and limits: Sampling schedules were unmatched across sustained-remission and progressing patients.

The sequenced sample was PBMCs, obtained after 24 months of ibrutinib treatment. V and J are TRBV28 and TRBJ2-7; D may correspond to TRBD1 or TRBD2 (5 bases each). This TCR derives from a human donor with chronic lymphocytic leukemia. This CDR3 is CASSPVRGAWAEQYF. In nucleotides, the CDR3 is TGTGCCAGCAGTCCCGTAAGAGGGGCTTGGGCCGAGCAGTACTTC.